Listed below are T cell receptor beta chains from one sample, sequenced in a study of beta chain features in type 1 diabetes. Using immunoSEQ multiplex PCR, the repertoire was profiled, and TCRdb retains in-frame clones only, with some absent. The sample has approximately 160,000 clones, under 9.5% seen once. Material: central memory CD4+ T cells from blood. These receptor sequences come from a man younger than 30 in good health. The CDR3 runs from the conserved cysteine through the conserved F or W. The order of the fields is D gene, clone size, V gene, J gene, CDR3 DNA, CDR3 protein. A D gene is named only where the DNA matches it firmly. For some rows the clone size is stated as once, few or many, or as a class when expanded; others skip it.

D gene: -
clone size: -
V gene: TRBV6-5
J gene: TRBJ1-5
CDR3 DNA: TGTGCCAGCAGTTCGATAGCGACCCAAATTGGTCAGCCCCAGCATTTT
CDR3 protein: CASSSIATQIGQPQHF

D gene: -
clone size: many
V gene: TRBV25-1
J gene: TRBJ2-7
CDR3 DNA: TGTGCCAGCAGTGAATCAGCGGGTCGGGAGCAGTACTTC
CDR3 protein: CASSESAGREQYF

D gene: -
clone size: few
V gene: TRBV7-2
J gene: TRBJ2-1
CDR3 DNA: TGTGCCAGCAGCTTAGCGGGGGGGGCAGGTCACAATGAGCAGTTCTTC
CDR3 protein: CASSLAGGAGHNEQFF

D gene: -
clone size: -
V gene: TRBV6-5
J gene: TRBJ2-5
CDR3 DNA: TGTGCCAGCAGCCGGGGCAGGGGAAGAGAGACCCAGTACTTC
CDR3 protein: CASSRGRGRETQYF

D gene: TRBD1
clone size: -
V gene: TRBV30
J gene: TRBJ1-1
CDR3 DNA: TGTGCCTGGAGTTCCCCCGGGACAGGGGATTTTGAAGCTTTCTTT
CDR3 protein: CAWSSPGTGDFEAFF

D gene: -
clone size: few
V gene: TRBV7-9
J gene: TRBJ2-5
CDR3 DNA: TGTGCCAGCAGCCGTTGGAGGGAGACCCAGTACTTC
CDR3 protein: CASSRWRETQYF

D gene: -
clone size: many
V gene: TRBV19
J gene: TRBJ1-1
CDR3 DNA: TGTGCCAGTAGTATATCGGGAGTCAAGGACACTGAAGCTTTCTTT
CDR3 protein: CASSISGVKDTEAFF

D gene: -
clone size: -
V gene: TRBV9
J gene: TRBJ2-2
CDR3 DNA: TGTGCCAGCAGCGCAGCAGGGAACACCGGGGAGCTGTTTTTT
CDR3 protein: CASSAAGNTGELFF

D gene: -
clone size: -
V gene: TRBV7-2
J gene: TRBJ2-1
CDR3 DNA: TGTGCCAGCAGCTACTTGCGGTACAATGAGCAGTTCTTC
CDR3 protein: CASSYLRYNEQFF

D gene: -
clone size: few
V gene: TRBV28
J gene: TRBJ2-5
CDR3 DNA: -
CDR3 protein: CASVSGPGDQETQYF

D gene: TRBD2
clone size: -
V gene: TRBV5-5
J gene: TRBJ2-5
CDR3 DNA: TGTGCCAGCAGGGTCGTCCGGGGGGTGCAAGAGACCCAGTACTTC
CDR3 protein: CASRVVRGVQETQYF

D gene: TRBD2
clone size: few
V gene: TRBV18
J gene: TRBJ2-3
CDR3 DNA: TGTGCCAGCTCACTGGAGACTAGCGGGGGGCCCCGAGCAGATACGCAGTATTTT
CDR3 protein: CASSLETSGGPRADTQYF

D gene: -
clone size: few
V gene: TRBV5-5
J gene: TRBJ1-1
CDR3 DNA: TGTGCCAGCAGCTCGACTGGGGCCACTGAAGCTTTCTTT
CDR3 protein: CASSSTGATEAFF

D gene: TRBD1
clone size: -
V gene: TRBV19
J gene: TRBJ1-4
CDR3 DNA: TGTGCCAGTAGTCCCCGGACAGGGGCAAATGAAAAACTGTTTTTT
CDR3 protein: CASSPRTGANEKLFF

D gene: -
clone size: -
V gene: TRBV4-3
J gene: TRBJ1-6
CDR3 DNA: TGCGCCAGCAGCCAAGATGGGCCTATGTCACCCCTCCACTTT
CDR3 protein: CASSQDGPMSPLHF

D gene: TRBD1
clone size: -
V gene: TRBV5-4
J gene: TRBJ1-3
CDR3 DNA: TGTGCCAGCAGCTTACCGACAGGGTCTGGAAACACCATATATTTT
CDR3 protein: CASSLPTGSGNTIYF

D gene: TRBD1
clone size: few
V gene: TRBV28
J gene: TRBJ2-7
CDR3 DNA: TGTGCCAGCAGCGCCACACAGGGGATCTCCTACGAGCAGTACTTC
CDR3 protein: CASSATQGISYEQYF

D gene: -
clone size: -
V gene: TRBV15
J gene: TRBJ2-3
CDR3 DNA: TGTGCCACCAGCTCTAGTGGGTTGGCAACAGATACGCAGTATTTT
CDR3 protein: CATSSSGLATDTQYF

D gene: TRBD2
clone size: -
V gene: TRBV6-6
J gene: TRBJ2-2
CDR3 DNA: TGTGCCAGCAGTTTTGCGCGGGAGACGATCGGGGAGCTGTTTTTT
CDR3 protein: CASSFARETIGELFF

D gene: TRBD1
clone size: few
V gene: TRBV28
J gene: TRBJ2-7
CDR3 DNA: TGTGCCAGCAGTCTTGGGGACAGCTACTCCTACGAGCAGTACTTC
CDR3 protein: CASSLGDSYSYEQYF

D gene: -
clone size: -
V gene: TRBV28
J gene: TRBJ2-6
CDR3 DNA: TGTGCCAGCGGCCCGGCAGGGAATCGGCCAGGGGCCAACGTCCTGACTTTC
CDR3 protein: CASGPAGNRPGANVLTF

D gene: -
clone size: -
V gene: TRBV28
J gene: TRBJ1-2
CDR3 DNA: TGTGCCAGCAGTCCGGGGTGGGGGCGCGGTGGCTACACCTTC
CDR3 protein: CASSPGWGRGGYTF

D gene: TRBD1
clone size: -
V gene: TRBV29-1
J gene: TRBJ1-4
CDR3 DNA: TGCAGCGCCCGGGGACAGGGAGACGAAAAACTGTTTTTT
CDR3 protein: CSARGQGDEKLFF

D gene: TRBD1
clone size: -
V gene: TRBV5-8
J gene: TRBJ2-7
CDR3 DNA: TGTGCCAGCAGTAACAGGGGCGCCCACGAGCAGTACTTC
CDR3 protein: CASSNRGAHEQYF

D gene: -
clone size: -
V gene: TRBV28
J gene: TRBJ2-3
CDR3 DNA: TGTGCCAGCAAGGGGGGGCGGAATAGTGGCACAGATACGCAGTATTTT
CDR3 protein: CASKGGRNSGTDTQYF

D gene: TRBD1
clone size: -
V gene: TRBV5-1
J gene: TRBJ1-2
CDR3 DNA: TGCGCCAGCAGCCCCGGACAGGGAACCTTTGGCTACACCTTC
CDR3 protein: CASSPGQGTFGYTF